The 31 T cell receptor beta chains given below trace back to one sample, sequenced in a study of blood T cell repertoires in COVID-19. Using immunoSEQ multiplex PCR, the repertoire was profiled, and TCRdb retains in-frame clones only, with some absent. The table records 45,000 to 60,000 clones, 89% of them present only once. Sequencing was carried out using peripheral blood. All receptors derive from a man aged 55 to 69 with acute or convalescent COVID-19.

J is TRBJ1-1 and V is TRBV12-3 or TRBV12-4, with D hard to call. Between the trimmed V and J ends, which lost 3 bases and 3 bases, there was a span of 8 bases. CDR3 length equals 13 residues. The CDR3 region is CASSLRGDTEAFF. For the CDR3, the DNA is TGTGCCAGCAGTTTGCGCGGGGACACTGAAGCTTTCTTT.

This chain joins TRBV7-2 and TRBJ1-5; D gene ambiguous. Germline CDR1 is SGHTA and CDR2 is FQGNSA. This CDR3 spans 14 amino acids. V was cut by 3 bases and J by 6 bases, with 12 bases left in between. CDR3 nucleotide sequence: TGTGCCAGCAGCTTGATCCCGATGAGTCAGCCCCAGCATTTT. Translation: CASSLIPMSQPQHF. The whole variable domain, remainder taken from reference TRBV7-2 and TRBJ1-5, is GAGVSQSPSNKVTEKGKDVELRCDPISGHTALYWYRQSLGQGLEFLIYFQGNSAPDKSGLPSDRFSAERTGGSVSTLTIQRTQQEDSAVYLCASSLIPMSQPQHFGDGTRLSIL.

The V and J genes are TRBV6-5 and TRBJ1-1, with 10 positions matching TRBD1. With V trimmed by 1 base and J by 2 bases, 1 base remained unmatched. The germline gives CDR1 MNHEY, CDR2 SVGAGI. CDR3 length equals 15 residues. The CDR3 sequence: CASSYWTGGNTEAFF. The CDR3 DNA reads TGTGCCAGCAGTTACTGGACAGGGGGAAACACTGAAGCTTTCTTT.

The chain combines TRBV13 with TRBJ1-4, with 8 nucleotides matching TRBD1. Germline-derived CDR1 and CDR2 are PRHDT and FYEKMQ (reference sequence). This CDR3 has 14 amino acids. Trimming cost V 4 bases and J 8 bases; bases outside gene matches: 6. CDR3 amino acids: CASSSTGGGEKLFF. The CDR3 DNA reads as TGTGCCAGCAGCTCAACAGGGGGAGGGGAAAAACTGTTTTTT.

The CDR3 spells CASSLWPTDTQYF. In DNA, the CDR3 is TGTGCCAGCAGCTTATGGCCGACAGATACGCAGTATTTT. V gene TRBV11-3 combines with J gene TRBJ2-3; D unclear. Germline values: CDR1 SGHNT, CDR2 YENEEA. The V gene lost 2 bases and the J gene lost 3 bases, with 6 bases spanning the gap. The CDR3 contains 13 residues. Complete variable domain (other parts from reference TRBV11-3 and TRBJ2-3): EAGVVQSPRYKIIEKKQPVAFWCNPISGHNTLYWYLQNLGQGPELLIRYENEEAVDDSQLPKDRFSAERLKGVDSTLKIQPAELGDSAVYLCASSLWPTDTQYFGPGTRLTVL.

This chain connects TRBV4-2 to TRBJ2-1, with 11 positions matching TRBD2. The CDR3 contains 17 residues. The germline gives CDR1 LGHNA, CDR2 YNFKEQ. The trim removed 0 bases at V and 6 bases at J, leaving 7 bases unmatched. In DNA form, the CDR3 reads TGTGCCAGCAGCCAAGAGTTAACTAGCGGGGGCCCCAATGAGCAGTTCTTC. Amino acids: CASSQELTSGGPNEQFF.

The V and J genes are TRBV13 and TRBJ2-7; tentative D call: TRBD2 (5 bases). Trimming left V 3 bases short and J 7 bases short, with 13 bases between. CDR3 length: 13 amino acids. Germline CDR1 is PRHDT and CDR2 is FYEKMQ (reference sequence). The CDR3 DNA sequence: TGTGCCAGCAGCTTGTTAGAACCGGGGGAGCAGTACTTC. Amino acid sequence: CASSLLEPGEQYF.

This clone was detected only once. J is TRBJ2-1 and V is TRBV6-5; D might be TRBD1 (6 bases). The CDR3 totals 14 residues. The V gene lost 9 bases and the J gene lost 8 bases, with 20 bases spanning the gap. Germline CDR1 reads MNHEY; CDR2 reads SVGAGI. For the CDR3, the DNA is TGTGCCAGTAGTCCAGACAGGTTCTGGGATGAGCAGTTCTTC. Its translation: CASSPDRFWDEQFF.

The J gene is TRBJ1-1, the V gene TRBV7-2; no clear D gene. Germline lookup yields CDR1 SGHTA and CDR2 FQGNSA. V was cut by 3 bases and J by 5 bases, with 10 bases left in between. The CDR3 covers 13 residues. The CDR3 spells CASSFYGGTEAFF. The CDR3 nucleotides read TGTGCCAGCAGCTTTTACGGAGGAACTGAAGCTTTCTTT. The variable domain in full, with the rest retrieved from reference TRBV7-2 and TRBJ1-1, is GAGVSQSPSNKVTEKGKDVELRCDPISGHTALYWYRQSLGQGLEFLIYFQGNSAPDKSGLPSDRFSAERTGGSVSTLTIQRTQQEDSAVYLCASSFYGGTEAFFGQGTRLTVV.

This clone was picked up one time. The rearrangement joins TRBV15 to TRBJ2-7, with TRBD1 matching over 9 bases. Germline loops: CDR1 LNHNV, CDR2 YYDKDF (reference sequence). The CDR3 has 14 amino acids. Trimming removed 2 bases from V and 7 bases from J; junction bases left unmatched: 6. The CDR3 bases are TGTGCCACCAGCAGAACGGGACAGGGAGGAGAGCAGTACTTC. This translates into CATSRTGQGGEQYF.

This chain links TRBV9 with TRBJ2-2; the D gene is possibly TRBD1 (6 bases). This CDR3 spans 15 amino acids. CDR1 is SGDLS and CDR2 is YYNGEE in the germline V gene. V lost 2 bases to trimming and J lost 0 bases, with 8 bases between them. As DNA, the CDR3 is TGTGCCAGCAGCGTCAGGGGAACGAACACCGGGGAGCTGTTTTTT. It encodes CASSVRGTNTGELFF.

The chain recombines TRBV1 with TRBJ2-1; the table's D gene call, TRBD2, was not cross checked with the DNA. TRBV1 is deemed a pseudogene. The CDR3 is 22 residues long. The CDR3 region is CTSSQQKVAGGLFLYPYNEQFF. In DNA form, the CDR3 reads TGCACCAGCAGCCAACAAAAGGTAGCGGGGGGCCTCTTTCTCTATCCTTACAATGAGCAGTTCTTC.

The chain joins TRBV20-1 to TRBJ1-4; perhaps TRBD1 as D (5 bases). CDR1 is DFQATT, CDR2 SNEGSKA, per germline (reference sequence). The CDR3 runs to 13 residues. Between the trimmed V and J ends, which lost 3 bases and 8 bases, there was a span of 13 bases. CDR3 DNA: TGCAGTGCTAGTAGGGGACTTGGGGAAAAACTGTTTTTT. Encoded protein: CSASRGLGEKLFF.

This clone was picked up one time. The CDR3 sequence is CASSYEGNTEAFF. CDR3 coding DNA: TGTGCCAGCAGTTACGAGGGGAACACTGAAGCTTTCTTT. The gene calls are TRBV6-5 and TRBJ1-1; no definite D call. The V and J ends lost 2 bases and 1 base respectively, with 5 bases between them. This CDR3 has 13 amino acids. Germline loops: CDR1 MNHEY, CDR2 SVGAGI.

The rearrangement joins TRBV5-1 to TRBJ2-2; a possible D gene is TRBD1 (6 bases). Between the trimmed V and J ends, which lost 1 base and 5 bases, there was a span of 12 bases. The germline gives CDR1 SGHRS, CDR2 YFSETQ. CDR3 length equals 15 residues. Here the CDR3 reads CASSLRAGDTGELFF. The CDR3 DNA is TGCGCCAGCAGCTTGCGGGCAGGGGATACCGGGGAGCTGTTTTTT.

The chain has TRBV7-9 and TRBJ1-1, with a weak D call TRBD1 (6 bases). Germline V lookup: CDR1 SEHNR, CDR2 FQNEAQ (reference sequence). The CDR3 has 19 amino acids. V lost 5 bases, J lost 1 base, and 26 bases lay in between. The DNA for the CDR3 is TGTGCCAGCAGCCAAGCCTCTTTCGGGCTTGGGACAAGGAACACTGAAGCTTTCTTT. Residues: CASSQASFGLGTRNTEAFF.

In its sample, this clone was seen a few times. The chain has TRBV27 and TRBJ1-3; D unresolved. The germline V gene has CDR1 MNHEY and CDR2 SMNVEV (reference sequence). Trimming removed 3 bases from V and 0 bases from J, with 9 bases in between. The CDR3 is 15 amino acids. CDR3: CASSFQAGSGNTIYF. CDR3 bases: TGTGCCAGCAGTTTCCAGGCGGGCTCTGGAAACACCATATATTTT.

This sequence joins TRBV6-1 and TRBJ1-2, with 9 positions matching TRBD1. V gave up 2 bases and J gave up 4 bases; unmatched junction bases: 8. Germline V lookup: CDR1 MNHNS, CDR2 SASEGT. This CDR3 is built from 16 residues. The CDR3 loop reads CASSERGQGLVYGYTF. The CDR3, as DNA: TGTGCCAGCAGTGAAAGGGGACAGGGCCTAGTCTATGGCTACACCTTC.

The V gene is TRBV7-9, the J gene TRBJ1-4; no definite D call. Trimming removed 2 bases at V and 8 bases at J, with 12 bases between. The CDR3 sequence is 14 residues long. Germline-derived CDR1 and CDR2 are SEHNR and FQNEAQ (reference sequence). CDR3 nucleotides: TGTGCCAGCAGCTTAAAACGGGCGGGGGAAAAACTGTTTTTT. The encoded protein is CASSLKRAGEKLFF.

V gene TRBV7-8 combines with J gene TRBJ2-7; possible D gene TRBD1, 5 bases. V gave up 5 bases and J gave up 6 bases, with 14 bases separating them. Germline V gene data show CDR1 as SGHVS and CDR2 as FQNEAQ. CDR3 length: 13 residues. CDR3 protein: CASSQQGFSEQYF. The CDR3 bases are TGTGCCAGCAGCCAGCAGGGATTTTCCGAGCAGTACTTC.

The genes are TRBV7-2 and TRBJ2-3; no clear D gene. Germline assignment: CDR1 SGHTA and CDR2 FQGNSA. This CDR3 is built from 14 residues. Trimming cost V 1 base and J 6 bases, with 11 bases left between them. The CDR3 loop is CASSLDFMRDTQYF. CDR3 in DNA: TGTGCCAGCAGCTTAGATTTTATGAGGGATACGCAGTATTTT.

The J gene is TRBJ1-1, the V gene TRBV20-1, with TRBD1 matching over 7 bases. The length of the CDR3 is 11 residues. J lost 6 bases, V lost 5 bases, and 3 bases had no gene match. The germline CDR1 and CDR2 sequences are DFQATT and SNEGSKA (reference sequence). The CDR3 is CSAPQGAEAFF. The CDR3, as DNA: TGCAGTGCTCCGCAGGGGGCTGAAGCTTTCTTT.

The gene calls are TRBV19 and TRBJ2-1; a weak D match, TRBD2 (5 bases). Trimming left V 4 bases short and J 12 bases short, with 22 bases between. This CDR3 contains 15 residues. Germline CDR1 and CDR2: LNHDA and SQIVND (reference sequence). As DNA, the CDR3 is TGTGCCAGTAGTACCATCCAAGAACTAAGCGGCCGGCAGTTCTTC. It is translated as CASSTIQELSGRQFF.

The rearrangement uses TRBV7-9 and TRBJ2-3; perhaps TRBD1 as D (6 bases). The CDR3 length is 14 residues. From germline, CDR1 is SEHNR and CDR2 FQNEAQ (reference sequence). V lost 1 base and J 2 bases, leaving 7 bases between the germline ends. The CDR3, as DNA: TGTGCCAGCAGCTTAGACAGGGACACAGATACGCAGTATTTT. Its translation: CASSLDRDTDTQYF.

The chain combines TRBV7-2 with TRBJ1-2; D is perhaps TRBD1 (5 bases). Trimming stripped 5 bases from V and 4 bases from J, with 14 bases between. Germline loops: CDR1 SGHTA, CDR2 FQGNSA. The CDR3 has 14 amino acids. The CDR3 DNA is TGTGCCAGCAGCCAAGACAGTTCAGGCTATGGCTACACCTTC. This gives the protein CASSQDSSGYGYTF. Filled out from reference TRBV7-2 and TRBJ1-2, the complete variable domain reads GAGVSQSPSNKVTEKGKDVELRCDPISGHTALYWYRQSLGQGLEFLIYFQGNSAPDKSGLPSDRFSAERTGGSVSTLTIQRTQQEDSAVYLCASSQDSSGYGYTFGSGTRLTVV.

The chain has TRBV10-3 and TRBJ1-3, with 7 positions matching TRBD1. V dropped 2 bases and J dropped 4; count of bases not matched to a gene: 2. CDR3 length: 14 residues. The germline CDR1 and CDR2 sequences are ENHRY and SYGVKD. CDR3 protein: CAISEGTVGNTIYF. In DNA form, the CDR3 reads TGTGCCATCAGTGAGGGGACAGTAGGAAACACCATATATTTT.

V gene TRBV25-1 combines with J gene TRBJ1-2; 9 positions agree with TRBD1. The CDR3 runs to 16 residues. The V and J ends lost 0 bases and 8 bases, in that order; junction bases with no gene match: 10. The germline CDR1 and CDR2 sequences are MGHDK and SYGVNS. The CDR3 spells CASSEYHPGQGGGYTF. Written as DNA, the CDR3 is TGTGCCAGCAGTGAATACCACCCGGGACAGGGAGGAGGCTACACCTTC.

The V and J genes are TRBV5-1 and TRBJ2-1, with 7 bases that match TRBD2. This CDR3 has 15 amino acids. CDR1 and CDR2 (germline): SGHRS, YFSETQ. Trimming removed 2 bases from V and 7 bases from J; junction bases left unmatched: 9. The CDR3 DNA sequence: TGCGCCAGCAGCTTTCTCGCGGGGGTCAGAAATGAGCAGTTCTTC. Translation: CASSFLAGVRNEQFF. The full variable domain, its missing parts supplied by reference TRBV5-1 and TRBJ2-1, is KAGVTQTPRYLIKTRGQQVTLSCSPISGHRSVSWYQQTPGQGLQFLFEYFSETQRNKGNFPGRFSGRQFSNSRSEMNVSTLELGDSALYLCASSFLAGVRNEQFFGPGTRLTVL.

This clone came up a few times. The chain joins TRBV19 to TRBJ2-1; TRBD1 aligns across 7 bases. The CDR3 runs to 14 residues. V was clipped by 5 bases and J by 9 bases; unmatched bases: 10. The germline gives CDR1 LNHDA, CDR2 SQIVND (reference sequence). CDR3 DNA sequence: TGTGCCAGTAGTTCCGACAGGGACCGGGGTGAGCAGTTCTTC. It yields the protein CASSSDRDRGEQFF. Variable domain in full (rest from reference TRBV19 and TRBJ2-1): DGGITQSPKYLFRKEGQNVTLSCEQNLNHDAMYWYRQDPGQGLRLIYYSQIVNDFQKGDIAEGYSVSREKKESFPLTVTSAQKNPTAFYLCASSSDRDRGEQFFGPGTRLTVL.

This rearrangement joins TRBV5-1 to TRBJ2-7; D might be TRBD2 (7 bases). Trimming shortened V by 4 bases and J by 5 bases, and 19 bases separated the two germline ends. The CDR3 contains 15 residues. CDR1 SGHRS and CDR2 YFSETQ come from the germline V gene. The CDR3 coding sequence is TGCGCCAGCAGCAGCATGGGGGGGCGAACCAACGAGCAGTACTTC. Its protein product is CASSSMGGRTNEQYF.

The chain employs TRBV6-5 and TRBJ1-2; TRBD1 agrees at 7 bases. The trim removed 2 bases at V and 4 bases at J, leaving 1 base unmatched. This CDR3 contains 13 residues. CDR1 is MNHEY, CDR2 SVGAGI, per germline. The CDR3 nucleotides are TGTGCCAGCAGTTACCGGGACAGCTATGGCTACACCTTC. This encodes CASSYRDSYGYTF.